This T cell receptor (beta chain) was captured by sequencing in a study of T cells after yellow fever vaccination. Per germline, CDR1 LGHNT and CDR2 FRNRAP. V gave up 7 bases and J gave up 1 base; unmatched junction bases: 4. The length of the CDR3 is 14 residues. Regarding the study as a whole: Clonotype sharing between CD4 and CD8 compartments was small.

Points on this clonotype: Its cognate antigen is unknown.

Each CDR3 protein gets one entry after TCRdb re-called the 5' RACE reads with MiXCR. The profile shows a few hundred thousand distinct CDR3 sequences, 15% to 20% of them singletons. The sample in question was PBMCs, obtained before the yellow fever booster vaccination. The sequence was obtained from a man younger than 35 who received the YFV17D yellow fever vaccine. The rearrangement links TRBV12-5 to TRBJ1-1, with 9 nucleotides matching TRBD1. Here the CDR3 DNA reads TGTGCTAGTGCCCGACAGGGGGGGAACACTGAAGCTTTCTTT. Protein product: CASARQGGNTEAFF.